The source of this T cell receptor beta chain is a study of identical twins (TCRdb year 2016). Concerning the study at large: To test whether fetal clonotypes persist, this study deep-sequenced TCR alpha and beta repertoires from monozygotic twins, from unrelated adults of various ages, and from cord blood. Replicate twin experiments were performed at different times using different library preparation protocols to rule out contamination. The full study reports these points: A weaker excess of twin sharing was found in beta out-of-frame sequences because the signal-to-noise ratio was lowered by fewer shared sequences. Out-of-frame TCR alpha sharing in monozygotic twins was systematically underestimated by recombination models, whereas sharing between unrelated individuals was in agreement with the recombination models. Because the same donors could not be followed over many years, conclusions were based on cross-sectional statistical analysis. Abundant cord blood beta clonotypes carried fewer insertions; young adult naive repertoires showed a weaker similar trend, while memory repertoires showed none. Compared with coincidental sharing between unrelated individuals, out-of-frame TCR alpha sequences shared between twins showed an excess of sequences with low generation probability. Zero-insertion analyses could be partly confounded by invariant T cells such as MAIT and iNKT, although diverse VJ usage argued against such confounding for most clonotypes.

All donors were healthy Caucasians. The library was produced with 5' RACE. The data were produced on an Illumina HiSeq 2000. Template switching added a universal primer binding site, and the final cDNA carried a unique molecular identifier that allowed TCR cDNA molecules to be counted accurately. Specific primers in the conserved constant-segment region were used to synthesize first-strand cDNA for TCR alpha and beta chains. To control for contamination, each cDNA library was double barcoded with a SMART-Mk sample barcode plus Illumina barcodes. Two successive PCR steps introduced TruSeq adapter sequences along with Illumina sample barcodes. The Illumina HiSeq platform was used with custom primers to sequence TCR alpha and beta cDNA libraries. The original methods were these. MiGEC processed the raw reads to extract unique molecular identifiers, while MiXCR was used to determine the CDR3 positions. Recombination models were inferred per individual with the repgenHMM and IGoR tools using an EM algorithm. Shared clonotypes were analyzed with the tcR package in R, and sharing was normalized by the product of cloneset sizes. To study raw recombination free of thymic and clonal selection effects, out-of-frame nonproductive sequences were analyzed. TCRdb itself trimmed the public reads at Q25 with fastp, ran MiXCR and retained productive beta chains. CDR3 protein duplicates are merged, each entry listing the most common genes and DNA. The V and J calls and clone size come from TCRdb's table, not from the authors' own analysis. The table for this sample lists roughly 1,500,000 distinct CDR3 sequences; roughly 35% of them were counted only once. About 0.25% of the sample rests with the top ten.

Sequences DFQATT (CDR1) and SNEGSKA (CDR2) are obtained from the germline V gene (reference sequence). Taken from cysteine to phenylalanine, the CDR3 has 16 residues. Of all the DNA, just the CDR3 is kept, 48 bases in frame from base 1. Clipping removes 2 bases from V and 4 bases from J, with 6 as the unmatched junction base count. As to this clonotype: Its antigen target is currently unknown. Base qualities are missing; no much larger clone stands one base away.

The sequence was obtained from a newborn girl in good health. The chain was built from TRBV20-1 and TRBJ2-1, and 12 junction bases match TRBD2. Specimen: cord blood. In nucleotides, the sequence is TGCAGTGCTAGATCACTCGGACTAGCGGGGTACAATGAGCAGTTCTTC. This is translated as CSARSLGLAGYNEQFF.